This T cell receptor (beta chain) was captured in a study of cytomegalovirus exposure and HLA in healthy donors. For the study at large: A subsequent analysis stated that the 120 or so validation repertoires were run on the same platform as the roughly 670 first-cohort repertoires.

On this clone itself: Its specificity is unknown.

Study results and caveats: The study designated about 160 TCR beta chains cytomegalovirus-associated.

Profiling relied on immunoSEQ multiplex PCR, and the TCRdb table lists in-frame clones only, not all of them. Of 130,000 to 150,000 clones listed, 80% to 90% are singletons. Germline V CDR1 and CDR2: SGHTA, FQGNSA. The CDR3 covers 14 residues. Between the trimmed V and J ends, which lost 5 bases and 12 bases, there was a span of 21 bases. The sequence came from a young woman in good health and CMV-seropositive. V and J are TRBV7-2 and TRBJ2-3; TRBD2 is a possible D gene (7 bases). The material sequenced was PBMCs. CDR3 residues: CASSTDLGGAAQYF. CDR3 DNA sequence: TGTGCCAGCAGCACCGACCTAGGGGGGGCGGCCCAGTATTTT. The full variable domain, in which reference TRBV7-2 and TRBJ2-3 provide the parts outside the CDR3, is GAGVSQSPSNKVTEKGKDVELRCDPISGHTALYWYRQSLGQGLEFLIYFQGNSAPDKSGLPSDRFSAERTGGSVSTLTIQRTQQEDSAVYLCASSTDLGGAAQYFGPGTRLTVL.